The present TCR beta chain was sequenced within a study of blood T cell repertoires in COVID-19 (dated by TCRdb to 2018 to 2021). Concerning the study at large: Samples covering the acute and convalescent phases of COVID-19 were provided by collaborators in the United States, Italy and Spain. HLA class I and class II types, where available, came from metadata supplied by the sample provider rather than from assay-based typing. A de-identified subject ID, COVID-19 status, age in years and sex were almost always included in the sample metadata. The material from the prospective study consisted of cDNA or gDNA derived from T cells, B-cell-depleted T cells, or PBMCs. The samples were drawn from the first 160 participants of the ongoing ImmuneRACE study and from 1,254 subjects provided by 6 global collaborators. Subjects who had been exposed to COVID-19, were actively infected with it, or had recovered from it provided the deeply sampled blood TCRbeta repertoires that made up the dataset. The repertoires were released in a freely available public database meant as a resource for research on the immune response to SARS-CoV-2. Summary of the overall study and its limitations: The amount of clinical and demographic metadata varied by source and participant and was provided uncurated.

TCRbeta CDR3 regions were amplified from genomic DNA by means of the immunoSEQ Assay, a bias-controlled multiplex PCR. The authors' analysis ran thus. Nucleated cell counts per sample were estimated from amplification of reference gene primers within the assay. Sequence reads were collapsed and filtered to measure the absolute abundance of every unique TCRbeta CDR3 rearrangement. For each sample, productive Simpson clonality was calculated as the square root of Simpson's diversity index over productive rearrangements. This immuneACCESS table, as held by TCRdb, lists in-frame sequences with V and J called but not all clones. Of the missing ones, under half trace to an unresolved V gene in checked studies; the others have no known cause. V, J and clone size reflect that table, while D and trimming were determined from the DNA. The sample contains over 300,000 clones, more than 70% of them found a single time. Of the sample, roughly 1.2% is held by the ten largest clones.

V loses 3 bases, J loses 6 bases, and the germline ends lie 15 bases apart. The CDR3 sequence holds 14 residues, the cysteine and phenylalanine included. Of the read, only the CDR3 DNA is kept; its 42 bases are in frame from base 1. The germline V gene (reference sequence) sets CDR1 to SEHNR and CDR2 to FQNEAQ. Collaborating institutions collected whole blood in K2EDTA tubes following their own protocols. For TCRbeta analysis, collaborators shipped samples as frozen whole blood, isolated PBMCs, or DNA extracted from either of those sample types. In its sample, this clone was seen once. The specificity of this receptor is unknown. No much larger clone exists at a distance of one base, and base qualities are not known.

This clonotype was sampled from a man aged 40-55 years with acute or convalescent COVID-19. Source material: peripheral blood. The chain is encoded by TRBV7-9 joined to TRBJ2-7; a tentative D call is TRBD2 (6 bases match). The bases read TGTGCCAGCAGCTTCCGAGGTCCCGGGGGCGAGCAGTACTTC. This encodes CASSFRGPGGEQYF.